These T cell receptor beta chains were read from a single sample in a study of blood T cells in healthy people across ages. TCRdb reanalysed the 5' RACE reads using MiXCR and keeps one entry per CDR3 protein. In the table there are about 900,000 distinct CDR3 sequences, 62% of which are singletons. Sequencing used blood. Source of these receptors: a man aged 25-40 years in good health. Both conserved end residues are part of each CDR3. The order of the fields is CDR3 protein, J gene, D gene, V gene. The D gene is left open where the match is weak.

CDR3 protein: CASSRGTGDIQYF; J gene: TRBJ2-4; D gene: .; V gene: TRBV4-3
CDR3 protein: CASSDRAFREQYF; J gene: TRBJ2-7; D gene: .; V gene: TRBV6-1
CDR3 protein: CATGEQGIQFF; J gene: TRBJ2-1; D gene: TRBD1; V gene: TRBV24-1
CDR3 protein: CASSSQSSYEQYF; J gene: TRBJ2-7; D gene: .; V gene: TRBV7-2
CDR3 protein: CAISWRRDQPQHF; J gene: TRBJ1-5; D gene: .; V gene: TRBV12-3/TRBV12-4
CDR3 protein: CASSPVNPRRELFF; J gene: TRBJ2-2; D gene: .; V gene: TRBV11-2
CDR3 protein: CASSQGSGRDYTF; J gene: TRBJ1-2; D gene: .; V gene: TRBV7-2
CDR3 protein: CASSRGEVGELFF; J gene: TRBJ2-2; D gene: .; V gene: TRBV6-6
CDR3 protein: CASSSDSSINTEAFF; J gene: TRBJ1-1; D gene: .; V gene: TRBV7-2
CDR3 protein: CASSLQGAETQYF; J gene: TRBJ2-5; D gene: TRBD1; V gene: TRBV13
CDR3 protein: CANSQGFGGASYNEQFF; J gene: TRBJ2-1; D gene: .; V gene: TRBV3-1
CDR3 protein: CASSVLGPPLSGANVLTF; J gene: TRBJ2-6; D gene: .; V gene: TRBV6-1
CDR3 protein: CASSQGSRNEQFF; J gene: TRBJ2-1; D gene: .; V gene: TRBV4-3
CDR3 protein: CSAKNRGDDYNEQYF; J gene: TRBJ2-5; D gene: TRBD2; V gene: TRBV20-1
CDR3 protein: CSASDPGTPYNEQFF; J gene: TRBJ2-1; D gene: .; V gene: TRBV20-1
CDR3 protein: CASSLYLAGAPSSYNEQFF; J gene: TRBJ2-1; D gene: TRBD2; V gene: TRBV5-1
CDR3 protein: CSVARDVIANYGYTF; J gene: TRBJ1-2; D gene: .; V gene: TRBV29-1
CDR3 protein: CASSRTSGGILYNEQFF; J gene: TRBJ2-1; D gene: TRBD2; V gene: TRBV7-3
CDR3 protein: CSVEDRADYGYTF; J gene: TRBJ1-2; D gene: TRBD1; V gene: TRBV29-1
CDR3 protein: CASSSLGPRRSYGYTF; J gene: TRBJ1-2; D gene: .; V gene: TRBV6-5
CDR3 protein: CSVEDGGKTQYF; J gene: TRBJ2-5; D gene: .; V gene: TRBV29-1
CDR3 protein: CSARFSAGGTTDTQYF; J gene: TRBJ2-3; D gene: TRBD2; V gene: TRBV20-1
CDR3 protein: CASSFGAHEQYF; J gene: TRBJ2-7; D gene: .; V gene: TRBV12-3/TRBV12-4
CDR3 protein: CAVLGLSGANVLTF; J gene: TRBJ2-6; D gene: .; V gene: TRBV6-5
CDR3 protein: CSARDLAGTSTDTQYF; J gene: TRBJ2-3; D gene: .; V gene: TRBV20-1